The 9 T cell receptor beta chains below were found in one sample sequenced in a study of T-cell reconstitution after alpha-beta-depleted transplantation in children. TCRbeta library preparation incorporated unique molecular identifiers. TCRdb re-derived calls from the PCR reads in MiXCR, one entry per CDR3 protein. Here the sample spans some 590,000 distinct CDR3 sequences, about 10% being singletons. Sequenced here: PBMCs from the stem cell graft donor, sampled from the stem cell graft. Receptors were obtained from a human donor who donated a stem cell graft to a child with acute myeloid leukemia.

For this clonotype: The junction departs from germline at one end; a sequencing error may be responsible. The chain joins TRBV25-1 to TRBJ2-7; D possibly corresponds to TRBD1 (5 bases). Germline V gene data show CDR1 as MGHDK and CDR2 as SYGVNS. The CDR3 loop spans 14 amino acids. CDR3 DNA sequence: TGTGCCAGCAGTATACAGGCTTACTCCTACAAGCAGTACTTC. Translated: CASSIQAYSYKQYF.

This clonotype came up many times. The J gene is TRBJ1-1, the V gene TRBV13, with TRBD1 identical over 9 bases. This CDR3 is 15 amino acids long. Germline CDR1 is PRHDT and CDR2 is FYEKMQ (reference sequence). V lost 5 bases and J lost 5; bases outside the gene matches: 9. The CDR3 nucleotides read TGTGCCAGCAGCCCTTATGACAGGGGGGAAACTGAAGCTTTCTTT. Protein product: CASSPYDRGETEAFF.

This clonotype came up many times. The chain couples TRBV7-2 to TRBJ2-1; the D is unclear. The germline V gene has CDR1 SGHTA and CDR2 FQGNSA. The CDR3 totals 15 residues. V dropped 3 bases and J dropped 8 bases, with 17 bases sitting between them. CDR3 coding DNA: TGTGCCAGCAGCTTCGCGAAATACTCTTACCATGAGCAGTTCTTC. Translation gives CASSFAKYSYHEQFF. The complete variable domain, with remaining parts taken from reference TRBV7-2 and TRBJ2-1, reads GAGVSQSPSNKVTEKGKDVELRCDPISGHTALYWYRQSLGQGLEFLIYFQGNSAPDKSGLPSDRFSAERTGGSVSTLTIQRTQQEDSAVYLCASSFAKYSYHEQFFGPGTRLTVL.

This clonotype was detected only a few times. This sequence joins TRBV29-1 and TRBJ2-7; TRBD1 matches at 10 bases. The V gene's germline CDR1 is SQVTM and CDR2 ANQGSEA. The CDR3 extends over 17 amino acids. V gave up 3 bases and J gave up 0 bases; unmatched junction bases: 11. Here the CDR3 reads CSVEGQGNPFSSYEQYF. The CDR3 nucleotides are TGCAGCGTTGAGGGACAGGGGAACCCTTTTAGCTCCTACGAGCAGTACTTC.

In this sample, this clonotype turned up many times. This chain connects TRBV28 to TRBJ1-1; unclear D gene. Germline V lookup: CDR1 MDHEN, CDR2 SYDVKM. V was clipped by 6 bases and J by 1 base, with 9 bases between them. The CDR3 is 13 residues long. The CDR3 DNA sequence: TGTGCCAGCAGATCCGCAAGGAACACTGAAGCTTTCTTT. Translated, it gives CASRSARNTEAFF.

This clonotype was counted at least ten times. This chain uses TRBV29-1 with TRBJ2-6, with D perhaps matching TRBD1 (6 bases). The CDR3 is made up of 15 amino acids. With 7 bases removed from V and 0 bases from J, the gap between germline ends came to 13 bases. The germline V gene has CDR1 SQVTM and CDR2 ANQGSEA. CDR3 nucleotides: TGCAGCGCGGAAAGACAGGACTCTGGGGCCAACGTCCTGACTTTC. Its protein product is CSAERQDSGANVLTF.

This chain joins TRBV30 and TRBJ2-1; weak D call: TRBD2 (7 bases). The V end lost 0 bases, the J end lost 9 bases, and 15 bases lay between the germline ends. CDR3 length equals 14 residues. From germline, CDR1 is GTSNPN and CDR2 SVGIG (reference sequence). CDR3 region: CAWSVSDGGAEQFF. The CDR3 nucleotides read TGTGCCTGGAGTGTATCTGATGGGGGGGCTGAGCAGTTCTTC.

This clonotype was picked up many times. This chain links TRBV5-1 with TRBJ2-3; D is perhaps TRBD1 (5 bases). CDR1 is SGHRS, CDR2 YFSETQ, per germline. Trimming took 1 base from V and 2 from J, leaving 11 bases between them. CDR3 size: 15 residues. The CDR3 DNA is TGCGCCAGCAGCTTGTTGGGGCTCCACACAGATACGCAGTATTTT. It encodes CASSLLGLHTDTQYF.

V is TRBV14 and J is TRBJ1-2; perhaps TRBD1 as D (5 bases). The germline gives CDR1 SGHDN, CDR2 FVKESK. Between the trimmed V and J ends, which lost 1 base and 4 bases, there was a span of 7 bases. The CDR3 loop spans 13 amino acids. The CDR3 reads CASSQARGYGYTF. In nucleotides, the CDR3 is TGTGCCAGCAGCCAAGCAAGGGGCTATGGCTACACCTTC. Based on the CDR3 plus reference TRBV14 and TRBJ1-2, the full variable domain is EAGVTQFPSHSVIEKGQTVTLRCDPISGHDNLYWYRRVMGKEIKFLLHFVKESKQDESGMPNNRFLAERTGGTYSTLKVQPAELEDSGVYFCASSQARGYGYTFGSGTRLTVV.